This is a list of T cell receptor beta chains from one sample in a study of T cell responses to AZD1222 COVID-19 vaccine. The protocol was immunoSEQ multiplex PCR, while the TCRdb copy is restricted to in-frame clones and leaves out a portion. The sample includes 25,000 to 35,000 clones, more than 85% of them seen just once. Here the sequenced sample was peripheral blood, taken on day 0 of AZD1222 vaccination. Every receptor here comes from an adult in good health. Both conserved end residues are part of each CDR3.

V	J	CDR3
TRBV18	TRBJ1-5	CASSPDRIQPQHF
TRBV14	TRBJ1-2	CASSQDGKGFGYGYTF
TRBV2	TRBJ2-2	CASTQGPNRELFF
TRBV3-1/TRBV3-2	TRBJ2-2	CASSQSGGTGELFF
TRBV6-8	TRBJ2-1	CASSIAGRNEQFF
TRBV15	TRBJ1-1	CATSRPGPGNTEAFF
TRBV3-1/TRBV3-2	TRBJ1-2	CASSQDPAGGLYGYTF
TRBV5-1	TRBJ2-7	CASSMSGSSYEQYF
TRBV19	TRBJ2-4	CASSIEGFKNIQYF
TRBV10-2	TRBJ2-1	CASRDTYNEQFF
TRBV2	TRBJ1-1	CASSTRQGALPEAFF
TRBV11-3	TRBJ2-7	CASSLSQGTGYEQYF
TRBV18	TRBJ1-5	CASSPPSNQPQHF
TRBV6-5	TRBJ2-7	CASTQEGLLIHEQYF
TRBV19	TRBJ2-1	CASSERGGRNEQFF
TRBV15	TRBJ2-2	CATSRDRLAGTGELFF
TRBV14	TRBJ1-3	CASSLLGGNTIYF
TRBV7-2	TRBJ1-6	CASSLGPQGRLNSPLHF
TRBV4-2	TRBJ2-3	CASSQDATGEYTQYF
TRBV4-2	TRBJ2-7	CASSQDTSGASYEQYF
TRBV6-5	TRBJ2-7	CASSYPGQGPSYEQYF
TRBV5-5	TRBJ1-2	CASSLPSVIRDVYGYTF
TRBV30	TRBJ1-3	CAWSPQAGNTIYF